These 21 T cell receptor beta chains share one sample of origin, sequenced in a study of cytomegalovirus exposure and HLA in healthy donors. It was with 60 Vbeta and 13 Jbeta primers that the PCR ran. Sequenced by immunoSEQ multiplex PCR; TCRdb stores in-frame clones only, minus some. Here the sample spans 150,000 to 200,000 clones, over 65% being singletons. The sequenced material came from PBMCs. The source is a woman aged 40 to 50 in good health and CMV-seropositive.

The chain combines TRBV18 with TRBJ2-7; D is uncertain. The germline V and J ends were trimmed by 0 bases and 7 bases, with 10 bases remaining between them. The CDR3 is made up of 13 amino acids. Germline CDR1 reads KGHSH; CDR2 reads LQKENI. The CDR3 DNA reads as TGTGCCAGCTCACCACCAACCCGAACAGAGCAGTACTTC. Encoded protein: CASSPPTRTEQYF.

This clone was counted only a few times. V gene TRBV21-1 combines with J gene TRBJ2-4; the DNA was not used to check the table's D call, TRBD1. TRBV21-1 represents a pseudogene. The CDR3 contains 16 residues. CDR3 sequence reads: CASSKFLDRPQNIQYF. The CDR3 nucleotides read TGTGCCAGCAGTAAATTCTTGGACAGGCCACAAAACATTCAGTACTTC.

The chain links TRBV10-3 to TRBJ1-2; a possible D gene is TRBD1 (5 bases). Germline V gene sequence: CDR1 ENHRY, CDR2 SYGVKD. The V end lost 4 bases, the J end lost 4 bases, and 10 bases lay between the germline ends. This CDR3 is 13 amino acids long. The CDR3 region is CAISGDSFYGYTF. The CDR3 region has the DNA TGTGCCATCAGTGGAGACAGTTTCTATGGCTACACCTTC.

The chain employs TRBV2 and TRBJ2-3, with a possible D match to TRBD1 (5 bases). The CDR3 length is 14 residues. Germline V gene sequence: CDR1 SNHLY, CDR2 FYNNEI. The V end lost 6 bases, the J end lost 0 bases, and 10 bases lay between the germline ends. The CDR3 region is CASRSRASTDTQYF. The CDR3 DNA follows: TGTGCCAGCAGGAGCAGGGCTAGCACAGATACGCAGTATTTT.

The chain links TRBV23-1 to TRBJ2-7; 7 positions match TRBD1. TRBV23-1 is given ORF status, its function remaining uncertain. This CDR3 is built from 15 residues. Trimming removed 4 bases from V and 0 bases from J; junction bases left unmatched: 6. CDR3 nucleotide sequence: TGCGCCAGCAGTCGCAGGGACAGAAGCTCCTACGAGCAGTACTTC. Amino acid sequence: CASSRRDRSSYEQYF.

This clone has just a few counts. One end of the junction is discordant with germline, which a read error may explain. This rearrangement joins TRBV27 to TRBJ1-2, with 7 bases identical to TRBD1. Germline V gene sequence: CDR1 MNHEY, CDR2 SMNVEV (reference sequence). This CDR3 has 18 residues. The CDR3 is CASSLSFVPGGNNYGYPF. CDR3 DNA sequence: TGTGCCAGCAGTTTATCGTTTGTGCCAGGGGGAAATAACTATGGCTACCCCTTC.

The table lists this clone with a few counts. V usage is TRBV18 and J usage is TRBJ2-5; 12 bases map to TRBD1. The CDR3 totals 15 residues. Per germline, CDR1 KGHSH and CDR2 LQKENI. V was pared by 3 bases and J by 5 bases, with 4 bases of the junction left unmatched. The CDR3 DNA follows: TGTGCCAGCTCACCGGGACAGGGGGCTCTGGAGACCCAGTACTTC. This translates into CASSPGQGALETQYF.

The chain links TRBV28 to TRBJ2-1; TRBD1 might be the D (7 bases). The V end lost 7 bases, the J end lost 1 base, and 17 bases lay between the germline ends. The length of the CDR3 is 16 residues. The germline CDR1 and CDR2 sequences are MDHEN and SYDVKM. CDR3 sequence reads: CASTPGGTASYNEQFF. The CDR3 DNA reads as TGTGCCAGCACCCCCGGCGGGACAGCATCCTACAATGAGCAGTTCTTC.

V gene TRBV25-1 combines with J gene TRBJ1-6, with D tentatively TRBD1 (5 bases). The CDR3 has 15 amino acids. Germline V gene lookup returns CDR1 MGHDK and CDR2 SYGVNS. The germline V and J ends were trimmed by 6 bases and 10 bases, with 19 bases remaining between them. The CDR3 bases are TGTGCCAGCAGCCTTGCGGACACCGAGGTGTCACCCCTCCACTTT. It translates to CASSLADTEVSPLHF.

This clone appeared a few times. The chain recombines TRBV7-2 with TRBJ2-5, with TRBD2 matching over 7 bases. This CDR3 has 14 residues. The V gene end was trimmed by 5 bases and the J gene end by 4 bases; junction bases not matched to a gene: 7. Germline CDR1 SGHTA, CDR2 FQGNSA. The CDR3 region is CASSPRTGGETQYF. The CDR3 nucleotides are TGTGCCAGCAGCCCCCGAACGGGAGGAGAGACCCAGTACTTC.

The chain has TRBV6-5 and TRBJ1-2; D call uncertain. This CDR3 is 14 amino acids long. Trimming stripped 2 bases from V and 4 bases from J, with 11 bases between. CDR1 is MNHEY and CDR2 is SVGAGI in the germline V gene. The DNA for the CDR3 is TGTGCCAGCAGTTACGGTCAGGCGAGCTATGGCTACACCTTC. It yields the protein CASSYGQASYGYTF.

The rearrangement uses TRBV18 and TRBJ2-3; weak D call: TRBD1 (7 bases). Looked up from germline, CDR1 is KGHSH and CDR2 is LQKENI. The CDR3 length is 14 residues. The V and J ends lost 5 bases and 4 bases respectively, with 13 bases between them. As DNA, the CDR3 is TGTGCCAGCTCATCGACAGGGAGGTCAGATACGCAGTATTTT. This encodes CASSSTGRSDTQYF. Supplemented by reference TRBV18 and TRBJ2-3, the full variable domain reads NAGVMQNPRHLVRRRGQEARLRCSPMKGHSHVYWYRQLPEEGLKFMVYLQKENIIDESGMPKERFSAEFPKEGPSILRIQQVVRGDSAAYFCASSSTGRSDTQYFGPGTRLTVL.

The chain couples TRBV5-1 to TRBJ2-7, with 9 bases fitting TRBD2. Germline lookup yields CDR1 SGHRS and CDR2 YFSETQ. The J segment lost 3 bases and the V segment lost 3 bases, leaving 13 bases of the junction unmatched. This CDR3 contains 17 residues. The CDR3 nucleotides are TGCGCCAGCAGCTCAAGCAGGCGGCTAGCGGGGATCTACGAGCAGTACTTC. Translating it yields CASSSSRRLAGIYEQYF.

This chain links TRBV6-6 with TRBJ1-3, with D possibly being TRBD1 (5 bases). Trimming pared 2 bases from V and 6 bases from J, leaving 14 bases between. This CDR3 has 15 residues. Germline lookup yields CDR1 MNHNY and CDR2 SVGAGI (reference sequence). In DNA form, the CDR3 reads TGTGCCAGCAGTTACGCACAGGATTTCGAAAACACCATATATTTT. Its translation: CASSYAQDFENTIYF.

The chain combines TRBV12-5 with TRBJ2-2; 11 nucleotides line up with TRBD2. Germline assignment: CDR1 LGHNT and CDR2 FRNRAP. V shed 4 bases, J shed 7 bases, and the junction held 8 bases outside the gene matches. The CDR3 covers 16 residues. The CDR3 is CASGWIAGGPSGELFF. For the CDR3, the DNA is TGTGCTAGTGGTTGGATAGCGGGGGGGCCCAGCGGGGAGCTGTTTTTT. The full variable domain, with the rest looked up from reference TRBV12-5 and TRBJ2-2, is DARVTQTPRHKVTEMGQEVTMRCQPILGHNTVFWYRQTMMQGLELLAYFRNRAPLDDSGMPKDRFSAEMPDATLATLKIQPSEPRDSAVYFCASGWIAGGPSGELFFGEGSRLTVL.

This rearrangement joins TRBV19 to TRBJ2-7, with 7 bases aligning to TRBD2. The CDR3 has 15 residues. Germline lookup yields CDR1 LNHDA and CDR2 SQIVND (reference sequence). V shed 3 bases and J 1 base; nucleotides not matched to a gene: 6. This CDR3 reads CASSIEGGLSYEQYF. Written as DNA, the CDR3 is TGTGCCAGTAGTATTGAGGGAGGGTTATCCTACGAGCAGTACTTC.

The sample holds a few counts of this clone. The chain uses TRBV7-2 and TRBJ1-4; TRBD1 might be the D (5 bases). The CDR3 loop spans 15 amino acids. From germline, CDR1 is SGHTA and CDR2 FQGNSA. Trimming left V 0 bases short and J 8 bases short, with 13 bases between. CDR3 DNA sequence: TGTGCCAGCAGCTTAGCGCATCAGGGTATCGAAAAACTGTTTTTT. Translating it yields CASSLAHQGIEKLFF. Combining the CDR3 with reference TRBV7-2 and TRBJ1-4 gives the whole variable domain GAGVSQSPSNKVTEKGKDVELRCDPISGHTALYWYRQSLGQGLEFLIYFQGNSAPDKSGLPSDRFSAERTGGSVSTLTIQRTQQEDSAVYLCASSLAHQGIEKLFFGSGTQLSVL.

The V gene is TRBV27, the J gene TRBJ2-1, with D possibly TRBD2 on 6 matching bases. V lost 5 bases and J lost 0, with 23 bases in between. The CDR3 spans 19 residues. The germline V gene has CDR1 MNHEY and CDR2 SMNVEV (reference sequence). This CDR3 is CASSRKTLGLLSSYNEQFF. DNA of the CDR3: TGTGCCAGCAGTAGAAAGACCCTGGGACTCCTAAGCTCCTACAATGAGCAGTTCTTC.

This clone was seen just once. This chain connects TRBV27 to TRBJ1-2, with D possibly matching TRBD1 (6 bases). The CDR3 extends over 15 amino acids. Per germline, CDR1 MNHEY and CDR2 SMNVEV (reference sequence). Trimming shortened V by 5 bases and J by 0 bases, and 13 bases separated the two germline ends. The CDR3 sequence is CASSTGTNPNYGYTF. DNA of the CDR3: TGTGCCAGCAGTACTGGGACAAACCCTAACTATGGCTACACCTTC.

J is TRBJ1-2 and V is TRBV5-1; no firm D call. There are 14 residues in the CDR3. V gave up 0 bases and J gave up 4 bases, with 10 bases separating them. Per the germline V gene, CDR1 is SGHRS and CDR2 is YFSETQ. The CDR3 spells CASSLDGRGYGYTF. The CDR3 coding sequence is TGCGCCAGCAGCTTGGACGGACGGGGCTATGGCTACACCTTC.

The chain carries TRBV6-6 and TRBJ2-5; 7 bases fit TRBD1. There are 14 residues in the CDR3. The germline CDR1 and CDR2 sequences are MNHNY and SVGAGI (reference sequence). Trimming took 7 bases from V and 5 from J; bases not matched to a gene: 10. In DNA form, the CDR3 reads TGTGCCAGCACGGATGTTGACAGGGAGGAGACCCAGTACTTC. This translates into CASTDVDREETQYF.